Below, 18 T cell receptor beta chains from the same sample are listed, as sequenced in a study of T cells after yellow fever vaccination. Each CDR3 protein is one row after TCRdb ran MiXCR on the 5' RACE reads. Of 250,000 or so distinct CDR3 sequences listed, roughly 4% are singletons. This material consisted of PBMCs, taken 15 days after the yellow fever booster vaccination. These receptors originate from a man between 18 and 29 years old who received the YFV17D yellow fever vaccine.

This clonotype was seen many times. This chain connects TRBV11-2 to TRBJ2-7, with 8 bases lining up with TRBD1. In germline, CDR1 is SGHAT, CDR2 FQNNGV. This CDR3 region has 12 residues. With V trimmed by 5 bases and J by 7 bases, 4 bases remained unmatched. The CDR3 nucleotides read TGTGCCAGCAGCCGGACAGGGTGGGAGCAGTACTTC. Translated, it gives CASSRTGWEQYF.

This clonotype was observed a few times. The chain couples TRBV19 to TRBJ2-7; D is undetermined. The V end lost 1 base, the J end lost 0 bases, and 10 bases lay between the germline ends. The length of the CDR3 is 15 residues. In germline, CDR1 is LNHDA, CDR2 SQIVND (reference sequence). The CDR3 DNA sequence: TGTGCCAGTAGTATAGGGCCGCTAACCTCCTACGAGCAGTACTTC. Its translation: CASSIGPLTSYEQYF. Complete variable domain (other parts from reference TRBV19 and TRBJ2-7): DGGITQSPKYLFRKEGQNVTLSCEQNLNHDAMYWYRQDPGQGLRLIYYSQIVNDFQKGDIAEGYSVSREKKESFPLTVTSAQKNPTAFYLCASSIGPLTSYEQYFGPGTRLTVT.

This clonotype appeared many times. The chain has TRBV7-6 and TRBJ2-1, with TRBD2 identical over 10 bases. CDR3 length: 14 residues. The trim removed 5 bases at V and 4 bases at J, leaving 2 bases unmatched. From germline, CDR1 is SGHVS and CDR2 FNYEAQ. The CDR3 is CASSQRGGYNEQFF. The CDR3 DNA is TGTGCCAGCAGCCAGCGGGGGGGATACAATGAGCAGTTCTTC.

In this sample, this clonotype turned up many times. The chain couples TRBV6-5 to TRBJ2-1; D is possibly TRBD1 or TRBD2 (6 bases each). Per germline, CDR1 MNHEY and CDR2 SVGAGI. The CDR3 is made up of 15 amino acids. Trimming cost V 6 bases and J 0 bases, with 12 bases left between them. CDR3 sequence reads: CASSPRGDSYNEQFF. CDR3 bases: TGTGCCAGCAGCCCTAGGGGGGACTCCTACAATGAGCAGTTCTTC.

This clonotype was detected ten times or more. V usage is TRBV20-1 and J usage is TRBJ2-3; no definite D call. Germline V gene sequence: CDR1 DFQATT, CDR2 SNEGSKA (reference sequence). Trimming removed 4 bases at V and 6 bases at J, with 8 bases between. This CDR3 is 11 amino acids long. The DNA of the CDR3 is TGCAGTGCTAAAATAGGGGATACGCAGTATTTT. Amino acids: CSAKIGDTQYF.

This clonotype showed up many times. The CDR3 reads CATLRRDDNEQFF. The CDR3 region has the DNA TGTGCCACCCTACGGCGGGATGACAATGAGCAGTTCTTC. The V gene is TRBV3-1, the J gene TRBJ2-1; tentatively, D is TRBD2 (6 bases). The CDR3 covers 13 residues. Trimming left V 10 bases short and J 5 bases short, with 15 bases between. Germline CDR1 and CDR2: LGHDT and YNNKEL (reference sequence).

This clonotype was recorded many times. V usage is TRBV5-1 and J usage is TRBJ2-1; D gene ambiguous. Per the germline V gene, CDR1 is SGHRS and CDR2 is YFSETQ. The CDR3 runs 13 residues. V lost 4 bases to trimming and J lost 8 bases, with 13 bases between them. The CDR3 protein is CASSLLTWDEQFF. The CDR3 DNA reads TGCGCCAGCAGCCTCCTGACCTGGGATGAGCAGTTCTTC.

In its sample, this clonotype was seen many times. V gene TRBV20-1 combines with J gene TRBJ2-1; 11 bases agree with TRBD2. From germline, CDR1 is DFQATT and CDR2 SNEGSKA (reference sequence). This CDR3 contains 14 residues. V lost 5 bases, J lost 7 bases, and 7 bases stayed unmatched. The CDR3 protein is CSALSSGGWNEQFF. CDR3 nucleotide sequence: TGCAGTGCTCTTTCTAGCGGGGGGTGGAATGAGCAGTTCTTC.

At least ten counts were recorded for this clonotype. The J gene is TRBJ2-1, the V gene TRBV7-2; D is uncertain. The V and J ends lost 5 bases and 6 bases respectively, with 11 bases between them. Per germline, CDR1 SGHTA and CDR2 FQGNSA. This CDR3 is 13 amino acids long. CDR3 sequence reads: CASSLDFLNEQFF. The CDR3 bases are TGTGCCAGCAGCCTTGACTTCCTCAATGAGCAGTTCTTC. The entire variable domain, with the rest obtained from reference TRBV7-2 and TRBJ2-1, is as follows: GAGVSQSPSNKVTEKGKDVELRCDPISGHTALYWYRQSLGQGLEFLIYFQGNSAPDKSGLPSDRFSAERTGGSVSTLTIQRTQQEDSAVYLCASSLDFLNEQFFGPGTRLTVL.

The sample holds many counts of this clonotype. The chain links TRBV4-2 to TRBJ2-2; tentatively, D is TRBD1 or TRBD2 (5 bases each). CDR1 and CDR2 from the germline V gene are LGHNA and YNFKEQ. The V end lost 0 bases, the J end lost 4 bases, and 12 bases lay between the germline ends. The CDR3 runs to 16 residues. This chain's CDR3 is CASSQEGDPSTGELFF. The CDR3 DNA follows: TGTGCCAGCAGCCAAGAGGGGGACCCCTCCACCGGGGAGCTGTTTTTT.

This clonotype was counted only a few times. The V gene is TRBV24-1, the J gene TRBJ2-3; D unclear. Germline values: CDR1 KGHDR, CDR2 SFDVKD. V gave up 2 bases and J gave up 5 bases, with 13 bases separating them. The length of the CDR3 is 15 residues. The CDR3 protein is CATSDSPSTRDTQYF. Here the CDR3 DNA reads TGTGCCACCAGTGATTCCCCATCGACAAGAGATACGCAGTATTTT.

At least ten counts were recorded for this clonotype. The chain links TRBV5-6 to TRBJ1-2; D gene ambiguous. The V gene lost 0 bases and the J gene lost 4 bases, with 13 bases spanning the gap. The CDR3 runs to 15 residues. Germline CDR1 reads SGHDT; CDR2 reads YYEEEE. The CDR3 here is CASSLGTAELYGYTF. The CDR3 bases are TGTGCCAGCAGCTTGGGAACAGCCGAACTCTATGGCTACACCTTC. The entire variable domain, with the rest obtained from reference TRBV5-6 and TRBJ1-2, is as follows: DAGVTQSPTHLIKTRGQQVTLRCSPKSGHDTVSWYQQALGQGPQFIFQYYEEEERQRGNFPDRFSGHQFPNYSSELNVNALLLGDSALYLCASSLGTAELYGYTFGSGTRLTVV.

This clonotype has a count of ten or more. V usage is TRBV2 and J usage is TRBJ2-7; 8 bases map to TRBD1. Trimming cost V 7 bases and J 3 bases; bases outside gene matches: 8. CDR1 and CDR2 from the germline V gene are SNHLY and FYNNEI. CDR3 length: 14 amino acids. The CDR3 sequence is CASTSGQGVYEQYV. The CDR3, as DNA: TGTGCCAGCACCTCCGGACAGGGAGTCTACGAGCAGTACGTC.

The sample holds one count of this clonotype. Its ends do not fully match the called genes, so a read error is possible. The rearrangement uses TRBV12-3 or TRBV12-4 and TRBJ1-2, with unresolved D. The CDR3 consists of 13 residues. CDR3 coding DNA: TGTGCCAGCAGACGGACTGGGTCGGATGGCTACTCCTTC. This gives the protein CASRRTGSDGYSF.

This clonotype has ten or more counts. Written as DNA, the CDR3 is TGCGCCAGCAGCTTAAGGGACAGGTTCACAGATACGCAGTATTTT. Translated, it gives CASSLRDRFTDTQYF. The genes are TRBV5-1 and TRBJ2-3; 8 bases are shared with TRBD1. Germline lookup yields CDR1 SGHRS and CDR2 YFSETQ. Trimming at V came to 2 bases and at J to 2 bases, leaving 4 bases not matched to a gene. This CDR3 is 15 amino acids long.

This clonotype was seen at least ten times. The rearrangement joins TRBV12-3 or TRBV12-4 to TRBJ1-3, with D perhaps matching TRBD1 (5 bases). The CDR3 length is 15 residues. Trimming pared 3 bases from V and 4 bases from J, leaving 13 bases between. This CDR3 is CASSLRQSGGNTIYF. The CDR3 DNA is TGTGCCAGCAGTTTGAGACAGTCGGGAGGAAACACCATATATTTT.

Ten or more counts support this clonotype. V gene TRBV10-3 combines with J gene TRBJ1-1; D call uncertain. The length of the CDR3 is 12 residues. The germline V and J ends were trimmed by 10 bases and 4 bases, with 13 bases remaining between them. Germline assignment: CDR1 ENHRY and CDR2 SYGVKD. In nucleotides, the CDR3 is TGTGCCACCTCGACCCCCGGCACTGAAGCTTTCTTT. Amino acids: CATSTPGTEAFF.

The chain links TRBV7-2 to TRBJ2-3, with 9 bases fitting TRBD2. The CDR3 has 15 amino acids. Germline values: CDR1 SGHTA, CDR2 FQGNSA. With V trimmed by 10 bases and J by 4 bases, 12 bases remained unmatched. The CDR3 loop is CAISSRRGGADTQYF. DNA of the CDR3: TGTGCCATTTCTAGTCGGCGGGGGGGGGCAGATACGCAGTATTTT.